This T cell receptor beta chain was identified during a study of blood T cell repertoires in COVID-19. About the study: Whether acute or convalescent, the COVID-19 samples came from the United States, Italy and Spain. The analysed material was cDNA or gDNA that came from T cells, B-cell-depleted T cells, or PBMCs.

V was shortened by 2 bases and J by 5 bases, with 17 bases between the two germline ends. The CDR3 runs 16 residues. Germline V gene lookup returns CDR1 LGHDT and CDR2 YNNKEL (reference sequence). Here immunoSEQ multiplex PCR was the method, and the copy in TCRdb shows in-frame clones only, minus some. Of under 450,000 clones in the sample, 80% to 90% were seen once. The genes are TRBV3-1 (or the pseudogene TRBV3-2) and TRBJ2-3, with D possibly TRBD1 on 5 matching bases. Sequencing was carried out using peripheral blood. The receptor's source is a woman aged 55-69 years with COVID-19, enrolled during active disease. CDR3 DNA: TGTGCCAGCAGCCAACTTACCTCGAAGGGGCGAGATACGCAGTATTTT. Its protein product is CASSQLTSKGRDTQYF.